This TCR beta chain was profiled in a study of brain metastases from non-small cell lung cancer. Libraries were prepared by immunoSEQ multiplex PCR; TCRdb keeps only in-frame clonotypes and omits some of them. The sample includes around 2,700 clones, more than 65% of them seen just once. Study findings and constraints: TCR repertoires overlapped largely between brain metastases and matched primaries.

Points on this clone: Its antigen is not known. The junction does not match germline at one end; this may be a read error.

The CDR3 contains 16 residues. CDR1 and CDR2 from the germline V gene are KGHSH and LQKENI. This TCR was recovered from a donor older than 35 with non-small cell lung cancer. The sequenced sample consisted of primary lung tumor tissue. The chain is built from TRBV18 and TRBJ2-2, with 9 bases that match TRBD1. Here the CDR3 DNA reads TGTGCCAGCTCCCCACGGACAGGGGTAGGCACCGGGGAGCTGTTTTTT. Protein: CASSPRTGVGTGELFF.